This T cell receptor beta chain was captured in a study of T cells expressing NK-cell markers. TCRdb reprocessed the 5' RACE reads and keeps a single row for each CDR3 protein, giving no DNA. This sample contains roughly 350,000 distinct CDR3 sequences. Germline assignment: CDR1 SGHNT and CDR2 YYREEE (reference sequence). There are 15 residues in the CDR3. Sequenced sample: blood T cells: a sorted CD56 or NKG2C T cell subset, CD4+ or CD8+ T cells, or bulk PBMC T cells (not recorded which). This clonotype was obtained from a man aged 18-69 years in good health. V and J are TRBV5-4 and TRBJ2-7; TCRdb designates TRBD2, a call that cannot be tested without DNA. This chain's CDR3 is CASSDQRGGSYEQYF.